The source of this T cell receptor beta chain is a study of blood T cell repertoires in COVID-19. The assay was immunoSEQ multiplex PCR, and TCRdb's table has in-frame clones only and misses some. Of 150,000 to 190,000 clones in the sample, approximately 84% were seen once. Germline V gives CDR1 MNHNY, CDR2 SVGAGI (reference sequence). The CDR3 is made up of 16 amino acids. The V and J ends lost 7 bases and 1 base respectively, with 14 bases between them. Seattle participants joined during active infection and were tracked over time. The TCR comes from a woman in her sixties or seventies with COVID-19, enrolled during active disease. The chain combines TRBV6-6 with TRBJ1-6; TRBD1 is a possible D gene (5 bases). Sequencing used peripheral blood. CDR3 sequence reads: CASTQQGVSYNSPLHF. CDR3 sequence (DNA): TGTGCCAGCACCCAGCAGGGCGTGTCCTATAATTCACCCCTCCACTTT.